This T cell receptor beta chain originates from a study of vaccination effects on CD4 cells after COVID-19. This clone was found once. Its antigen is not known. TCRdb's copy holds only in-frame clones and misses some; the assay was immunoSEQ multiplex PCR. Of 20,000 to 30,000 clones listed, about 76% are singletons. Under the ViraFEST assay, PBMC were stimulated with viral peptide pools so that antigen-specific CD4+ T cells expanded. Sequencing was performed afterwards. CD4+ T cell isolation took place after about 11 days of culture. The person had a PCR-confirmed SARS-CoV-2 infection during March to December 2020. V lost 5 bases to trimming and J lost 2 bases, with 27 bases between them. The length of the CDR3 is 19 residues. The germline V gene encodes CDR1 SGHNT and CDR2 YENEEA.

The chain links TRBV11-3 to TRBJ2-5; D is tentatively TRBD1 or TRBD2 (5 bases each). This sequence was found in a human donor who had a prior SARS-CoV-2 infection. This specimen was CD4+ T cells from PBMCs cultured with HCoV-NL63 spike peptides, taken before COVID-19 vaccination. The CDR3 region is CASSQKGVWGKNDQETQYF. In DNA, the CDR3 is TGTGCCAGCAGCCAAAAGGGCGTTTGGGGGAAGAACGATCAAGAGACCCAGTACTTC.